This T cell receptor (beta chain) came from a study of blood T cell repertoires in COVID-19. Overall study context: Collection of acute and convalescent COVID-19 samples took place in the United States, Italy and Spain.

Sequencing used immunoSEQ multiplex PCR; TCRdb keeps in-frame clones, though not all of them. The repertoire holds about 200,000 clones, with around four fifths as singletons. Patients at the Seattle site were enrolled during active infection and followed longitudinally. This CDR3 is 14 amino acids long. V was cut by 6 bases and J by 6 bases, with 17 bases left in between. Germline CDR1 reads SGHDN; CDR2 reads FVKESK. The sample comprised peripheral blood. The J gene is TRBJ2-5, the V gene TRBV14, with D possibly matching TRBD1 (6 bases). This receptor was identified in a woman in her 70s with COVID-19, enrolled during active disease. CDR3 loop: CASSPGAVRKTQYF. The CDR3, as DNA: TGTGCCAGCAGTCCAGGGGCTGTGAGAAAGACCCAGTACTTC.